Presented here are 21 T cell receptor beta chains from one specimen sequenced in a study of CD8 T cells in ankylosing spondylitis. Points from the study as a whole: A motif in TCR beta, a set of eight or nine highly homologous variants, appeared characteristic of ankylosing spondylitis blood.

No cognate antigen is known for these TCRs. From the 5' RACE reads, TCRdb called clonotypes with MiXCR, one entry per CDR3 protein. The table has 390,000 or so distinct CDR3 sequences, 20% to 25% seen once. The sample comprised blood, either unsorted or a sorted T cell fraction (not recorded which). These receptors were obtained from a male donor with ankylosing spondylitis.

This clonotype was detected only a few times. The genes are TRBV4-1 and TRBJ2-3, with TRBD2 matching over 7 bases. This CDR3 spans 17 amino acids. The trim removed 0 bases at V and 3 bases at J, leaving 9 bases unmatched. Germline loops: CDR1 MGHRA, CDR2 YSYEKL. The CDR3 loop reads CASSQDWSGVITDTQYF. CDR3 DNA sequence: TGCGCCAGCAGCCAAGATTGGAGCGGGGTAATTACAGATACGCAGTATTTT.

This clonotype was picked up a small number of times. The chain uses TRBV27 and TRBJ2-7, with 9 positions matching TRBD2. Trimming removed 7 bases from V and 5 bases from J; junction bases left unmatched: 15. Germline V lookup: CDR1 MNHEY, CDR2 SMNVEV (reference sequence). CDR3 length equals 16 residues. CDR3 bases: TGTGCCAGCAAGAGACCGGGACTAGCAGGGACTAACGAGCAGTACTTC. Residues: CASKRPGLAGTNEQYF.

V is TRBV20-1 and J is TRBJ2-7; 9 bases match TRBD2. Germline assignment: CDR1 DFQATT and CDR2 SNEGSKA (reference sequence). This CDR3 has 15 amino acids. J lost 6 bases, V lost 0 bases, and 9 bases had no gene match. The CDR3 loop is CSARDPGGRASEQYF. DNA of the CDR3: TGCAGTGCTAGAGATCCGGGCGGGAGGGCCTCCGAGCAGTACTTC.

The table lists this clonotype with many counts. The chain employs TRBV20-1 and TRBJ2-2; 9 nucleotides align to TRBD2. This CDR3 is built from 16 residues. Germline CDR1 and CDR2: DFQATT and SNEGSKA (reference sequence). The V gene end was trimmed by 6 bases and the J gene end by 4 bases; junction bases not matched to a gene: 12. This CDR3 reads CSARNAGGVGTGELFF. The CDR3 DNA is TGCAGTGCCCGAAACGCGGGAGGGGTGGGCACCGGGGAGCTGTTTTTT.

The rearrangement joins TRBV29-1 to TRBJ1-4; D perhaps matches TRBD1 (5 bases). Trimming cost V 1 base and J 6 bases, with 12 bases left between them. This CDR3 has 14 residues. The germline gives CDR1 SQVTM, CDR2 ANQGSEA. The CDR3 nucleotides are TGCAGCGTTGAAGTTGGAGGGGCGGATGAAAAACTGTTTTTT. Translating it yields CSVEVGGADEKLFF.

The chain is built from TRBV5-5 and TRBJ2-3; D could derive from TRBD1 or TRBD2 (6 bases each). V gave up 3 bases and J gave up 4 bases, with 21 bases separating them. Germline V gene sequence: CDR1 SGHKS, CDR2 YYEKEE (reference sequence). The CDR3 sequence is 17 residues long. CDR3 sequence: CASSSLVAGQGADTQYF. CDR3 sequence (DNA): TGTGCCAGCAGCTCCCTCGTGGCGGGACAAGGAGCAGATACGCAGTATTTT.

The chain carries TRBV10-3 and TRBJ2-5; no definite D call. Trimming pared 2 bases from V and 7 bases from J, leaving 14 bases between. Looked up from germline, CDR1 is ENHRY and CDR2 is SYGVKD. The CDR3 has 14 amino acids. The CDR3 DNA reads as TGTGCCATCAGTGAGGATGTTGGCGTGGGGACCCAGTACTTC. It translates to CAISEDVGVGTQYF.

This rearrangement joins TRBV28 to TRBJ2-5, with D hard to call. Between the trimmed V and J ends, which lost 4 bases and 1 base, there was a span of 13 bases. The CDR3 spans 15 residues. The germline V gene has CDR1 MDHEN and CDR2 SYDVKM. In DNA form, the CDR3 reads TGTGCCAGCAGTTCCCCGGGTCGGTCCCAAGAGACCCAGTACTTC. Protein sequence: CASSSPGRSQETQYF.

This clonotype was seen at least ten times. V and J are TRBV4-1 and TRBJ1-2; D possibly corresponds to TRBD1 (6 bases). This CDR3 contains 14 residues. The V gene lost 3 bases and the J gene lost 7 bases, with 15 bases spanning the gap. CDR1 is MGHRA and CDR2 is YSYEKL in the germline V gene. This chain's CDR3 is CASSHLTTGSGYTF. DNA for the CDR3: TGCGCCAGCAGCCACCTGACTACAGGGTCTGGCTACACCTTC.

Comment on this clonotype: The missing conserved phenylalanine or tryptophan at the end of this CDR3 makes a read error likely. The V and J genes are TRBV27 and TRBJ2-5; D remains ambiguous. V was clipped by 5 bases and J by 7 bases, with 11 bases between them. The CDR3 spans 12 residues. Germline assignment: CDR1 MNHEY and CDR2 SMNVEV (reference sequence). The DNA of the CDR3 is TGTGCCAGCAGTCCCACTTTCGGGACCCAGTACGTC. Translating gives CASSPTFGTQYV.

The chain uses TRBV21-1 and TRBJ2-7; the D call in the table, TRBD1, was not verified against the DNA. TRBV21-1 is noted as a pseudogene. This CDR3 region has 14 residues. CDR3 coding DNA: TGTGCCAGCGGGGCACAGGGGGCTCCCTCCGAGCAGTACTTC. This encodes CASGAQGAPSEQYF.

Written as DNA, the CDR3 is TGTGCCAGCAGCTTGGATCAGGGGGAGACCCAGTACTTC. This translates into CASSLDQGETQYF. This chain connects TRBV5-4 to TRBJ2-5, with a possible D match to TRBD1 (6 bases). Trimming removed 0 bases at V and 5 bases at J, with 8 bases between. CDR1 and CDR2 (germline): SGHNT, YYREEE (reference sequence). The CDR3 has 13 amino acids.

This clonotype occurred a few times. The chain is built from TRBV19 and TRBJ1-6; no clear D gene. The CDR3 totals 13 residues. Per the germline V gene, CDR1 is LNHDA and CDR2 is SQIVND (reference sequence). Trimming shortened V by 7 bases and J by 10 bases, and 14 bases separated the two germline ends. CDR3 bases: TGTGCCAGTACCCTCGGGAGGGTATCACCCCTCCACTTT. It translates to CASTLGRVSPLHF.

This clonotype was counted a few times. This chain joins TRBV4-1 and TRBJ1-4, with TRBD1 identical over 8 bases. The CDR3 is made up of 17 amino acids. Germline trimming cut 3 bases from V and 8 bases from J; bases unmatched to any gene: 14. The V gene's germline CDR1 is MGHRA and CDR2 YSYEKL. CDR3 DNA sequence: TGCGCCAGCAGCCAGCCCGGTAGGCGACAGGGGTTCGAAAAACTGTTTTTT. This codes for CASSQPGRRQGFEKLFF.

CDR3 in DNA: TGCAGTGCTTGGGGCGGGCGCTTCTCACCCCTCCACTTT. The encoded protein is CSAWGGRFSPLHF. J is TRBJ1-6 and V is TRBV20-1, with a tentative D call TRBD1 (5 bases). V lost 5 bases and J 10 bases, leaving 15 bases between the germline ends. Germline V gene lookup returns CDR1 DFQATT and CDR2 SNEGSKA (reference sequence). This CDR3 has 13 residues.

The genes are TRBV12-3 or TRBV12-4 and TRBJ1-6, with D possibly being TRBD1 (5 bases). This CDR3 comprises 12 residues. Between the trimmed V and J ends, which lost 8 bases and 7 bases, there was a span of 9 bases. The CDR3 region has the DNA TGTGCCAGCGGGGGGAGAAATTCACCCCTCCACTTT. Its protein is CASGGRNSPLHF.

The chain couples TRBV30 to TRBJ2-5; TRBD1 might be the D (5 bases). Germline V gene lookup returns CDR1 GTSNPN and CDR2 SVGIG (reference sequence). The CDR3 totals 11 residues. V lost 5 bases to trimming and J lost 1 base, with 5 bases between them. The CDR3 bases are TGTGCCTGGGGGGCCCAAGAGACCCAGTACTTC. Translated: CAWGAQETQYF. Based on the CDR3 plus reference TRBV30 and TRBJ2-5, the full variable domain is SQTIHQWPATLVQPVGSPLSLECTVEGTSNPNLYWYRQAAGRGLQLLFYSVGIGQISSEVPQNLSASRPQDRQFILSSKKLLLSDSGFYLCAWGAQETQYFGPGTRLLVL.

This chain uses TRBV6-1 with TRBJ2-7; D possibly corresponds to TRBD1 (5 bases). The CDR3 sequence is 14 residues long. Trimming stripped 7 bases from V and 3 bases from J, with 16 bases between. Per germline, CDR1 MNHNS and CDR2 SASEGT. The CDR3 reads CASTNFGAGYEQYF. For the CDR3, the DNA is TGTGCCAGCACCAATTTTGGGGCTGGCTACGAGCAGTACTTC.

The chain is built from TRBV20-1 and TRBJ2-3, with TRBD2 matching 8 bases. The CDR3 runs 15 residues. Germline CDR1 reads DFQATT; CDR2 reads SNEGSKA (reference sequence). V was pared by 0 bases and J by 6 bases, with 8 bases of the junction left unmatched. CDR3 coding DNA: TGCAGTGCTAGAGATTGGGCGGGAGGCCATGATACGCAGTATTTT. Translated, it gives CSARDWAGGHDTQYF.

Many counts were recorded for this clonotype. The V gene is TRBV5-4, the J gene TRBJ2-7; no clear D gene. Trimming took off 0 bases at V and 6 bases at J, with 7 bases between the two ends. The germline gives CDR1 SGHNT, CDR2 YYREEE (reference sequence). The CDR3 consists of 12 residues. The CDR3 region is CASSLDWGEQYF. The DNA of the CDR3 is TGTGCCAGCAGCTTGGACTGGGGCGAGCAGTACTTC.

This clonotype was counted a few times. V gene TRBV5-1 combines with J gene TRBJ1-3, with D perhaps matching TRBD1 (5 bases). The ends were cut back, 4 bases at V and 0 bases at J, with 11 bases in the middle. The germline CDR1 and CDR2 sequences are SGHRS and YFSETQ. This CDR3 has 15 amino acids. The CDR3 loop is CASSAPGGSGNTIYF. The CDR3 DNA reads as TGCGCCAGCAGCGCCCCTGGGGGCTCTGGAAACACCATATATTTT.